This entry concerns a single TCR beta chain. The CDR3 totals 15 residues. The trim removed 6 bases at V and 7 bases at J, leaving 9 bases unmatched. In germline, CDR1 is MNHEY, CDR2 SVGAGI. This sample was included in a study of blood T cell repertoires in COVID-19. In the study's own analysis: Reference gene primer amplification yielded estimated nucleated cell counts. TCRdb's copy holds only in-frame clones and misses some; the assay was immunoSEQ multiplex PCR. That table is the source of V, J and clone size, and D and trimming were worked out from the DNA. The sample lists under 200,000 clones, 80% to 90% occurring once.

The V gene is TRBV6-5, the J gene TRBJ2-1; 10 positions match TRBD2. The sequenced material came from peripheral blood. The source is a man in his late teens or twenties with active or convalescent COVID-19. The CDR3 nucleotides read TGTGCCAGCAGATACGGGACTAGCGAGGATAATGAGCAGTTCTTC. Protein product: CASRYGTSEDNEQFF.